This T cell receptor beta chain stems from a study of blood T cell repertoires in COVID-19 (TCRdb year 2020). Turning to the overall study: Samples from collaborators originated in the United States, Italy and Spain and spanned both the acute and convalescent phases of COVID-19. The repertoires were made available in a free public database intended to serve as a resource for research on the immune response to SARS-CoV-2. The dataset comprised deeply sampled blood TCRbeta repertoires from subjects exposed to, actively infected with, or recovered from COVID-19. Where HLA class I and class II types were available, the types were taken from metadata supplied by the sample provider, not from assay-based typing. The samples were drawn from the first 160 participants of the ongoing ImmuneRACE study and from 1,254 subjects provided by 6 global collaborators. The prospective study material was composed of cDNA or gDNA derived from T cells, B-cell-depleted T cells, or PBMCs. Nearly every sample came with metadata listing a de-identified subject ID, COVID-19 status, age in years and sex. On the study overall, not on this receptor specifically: The quantity of clinical and demographic metadata differed by source and by participant and was supplied without curation.

Trimming leaves V shorter by 4 bases and J shorter by 1 base, with the junction holding 9 bases beyond the gene matches. From the cysteine up to the phenylalanine, the CDR3 has a length of 16 residues. The entry retains the CDR3 DNA only, 48 bases that are in frame from base 1. CDR1 and CDR2 (SGHNT, YYREEE) derive from the germline V gene (reference sequence). TCRbeta CDR3 regions were amplified from genomic DNA using the immunoSEQ Assay, a bias-controlled multiplex PCR. Per the original workflow: The number of nucleated cells in each sample was estimated from the amplification of reference gene primers within the assay. To quantify the absolute abundance of each unique TCRbeta CDR3 rearrangement, sequence reads were collapsed and filtered. For each sample, productive Simpson clonality was calculated as the square root of Simpson's diversity index across productive rearrangements. The table was pulled from immuneACCESS by TCRdb, which kept in-frame rearrangements only. Such tables lose some clones; where checked, under half of the loss comes from unresolved V genes, and the rest has no known cause. Clonal size and the V and J genes are those of that table, whereas D and trimming came from the DNA. Within this sample are roughly 290,000 clones, with about 80% of them counted one time only. Around 16% of the sample goes to the ten largest clones.

This clone was observed a handful of times. The antigen this receptor binds is unknown. No base qualities exist here, and no much larger clone lies one base off it. At one collaborating source in Seattle, patients were enrolled during active infection and were followed longitudinally through the course of disease. Whole blood was collected in K2EDTA tubes by collaborating institutions according to the institutions' own protocols. For TCRbeta analysis, collaborators shipped samples as frozen whole blood, isolated PBMCs, or DNA extracted from either of those sample types. Sequenced sample: peripheral blood. The TCR was taken from a person aged 65-85 years with COVID-19, enrolled during active disease. The rearrangement combines TRBV5-4 with TRBJ2-3; 7 nucleotides in the junction match TRBD2. In nucleotides, the sequence is TGTGCCAGCAGCCCCGGGTACCGGGAGGGCACAGATACGCAGTATTTT. The resulting protein is CASSPGYREGTDTQYF.